Shown below are 22 T cell receptor beta chains from a single sample sequenced in a study of cytomegalovirus exposure and HLA in healthy donors. The PCR contained 60 Vbeta and 13 Jbeta primers. Sequencing was performed with immunoSEQ multiplex PCR; in TCRdb, only in-frame clones are kept and a portion is missing. The sample has about 89,000 clones; roughly 70% are singletons. Sequencing was done on a sample of PBMCs. The receptor source for this set is a male donor in good health and CMV-seronegative.

The chain links TRBV4-2 to TRBJ1-2; 7 bases line up with TRBD1. The junction had 4 bases not matched to a gene; V was cut back by 0 bases and J by 3 bases. Germline assignment: CDR1 LGHNA and CDR2 YNFKEQ. The CDR3 contains 15 residues. CDR3 DNA: TGTGCCAGCAGCCAAGACGGACAGGCGGACTATGGCTACACCTTC. It translates to CASSQDGQADYGYTF.

The rearrangement uses TRBV28 and TRBJ2-7; D is possibly TRBD1 (5 bases). This CDR3 contains 14 residues. V was pared by 3 bases and J by 7 bases, with 16 bases between. Per the germline V gene, CDR1 is MDHEN and CDR2 is SYDVKM. CDR3 sequence: CASSLGQAVREQYF. CDR3 sequence (DNA): TGTGCCAGCAGTTTGGGGCAGGCCGTTAGGGAGCAGTACTTC.

This clone appeared a single time. This chain connects TRBV11-1 to TRBJ2-3; D unresolved. The CDR3 contains 15 residues. V lost 1 base, J lost 1 base, and 9 bases lay in between. Germline CDR1 reads SGHAT; CDR2 reads FQDESV (reference sequence). The CDR3, as DNA: TGTGCCAGCAGCTTAGTGTCGGTTCGCACAGATACGCAGTATTTT. Translating gives CASSLVSVRTDTQYF.

J is TRBJ1-1 and V is TRBV7-3, with 8 bases fitting TRBD1. The length of the CDR3 is 15 residues. The V and J ends lost 2 bases and 3 bases, in that order; junction bases with no gene match: 5. Germline assignment: CDR1 SGHTA and CDR2 FQGTGA. In DNA form, the CDR3 reads TGTGCCAGCAGCTTATCAACAGGGGGGCACACTGAAGCTTTCTTT. Translated, it gives CASSLSTGGHTEAFF.

The table lists this clone with a count of one. V and J are TRBV7-9 and TRBJ2-3; D uncertain. V shed 3 bases and J shed 1 base, with 5 bases lying between them. The CDR3 is 13 amino acids. CDR1 and CDR2 from the germline V gene are SEHNR and FQNEAQ (reference sequence). CDR3 amino acids: CASSFGGTDTQYF. The CDR3 nucleotides read TGTGCCAGCAGCTTCGGAGGCACAGATACGCAGTATTTT. Complete variable domain (other parts from reference TRBV7-9 and TRBJ2-3): DTGVSQNPRHKITKRGQNVTFRCDPISEHNRLYWYRQTLGQGPEFLTYFQNEAQLEKSRLLSDRFSAERPKGSFSTLEIQRTEQGDSAMYLCASSFGGTDTQYFGPGTRLTVL.

This clone has more than one count but fewer than ten. The CDR3 DNA reads TGTGCCAGCAGTGATAGTCAGGGGGTGGGCACCGGGGAGCTGTTTTTT. Its translation: CASSDSQGVGTGELFF. The chain couples TRBV2 to TRBJ2-2, with 7 bases identical to TRBD1. The V segment lost 3 bases and the J segment 4 bases; nucleotides outside the gene matches: 8. This CDR3 has 16 residues. Germline V gene lookup returns CDR1 SNHLY and CDR2 FYNNEI.

The chain uses TRBV29-1 and TRBJ1-4; D remains unclear. Germline CDR1 is SQVTM and CDR2 is ANQGSEA. Trimming took 5 bases from V and 8 from J, leaving 15 bases between them. The CDR3 runs to 13 residues. Here the CDR3 DNA reads TGCAGCGTTCTTACCTCGGCGGGAGAAAAACTGTTTTTT. Protein sequence: CSVLTSAGEKLFF.

V gene TRBV18 combines with J gene TRBJ1-1; D is unresolved. Germline CDR1 reads KGHSH; CDR2 reads LQKENI. This CDR3 is built from 16 residues. V was cut by 3 bases and J by 0 bases, with 14 bases left in between. CDR3 amino acids: CASSPPAGGVNTEAFF. For the CDR3, the DNA is TGTGCCAGCTCACCCCCGGCAGGCGGGGTGAACACTGAAGCTTTCTTT.

DNA for the CDR3: TGTGCCAGCAGCTTAAATCTACGGGGTTTTGGCTACACCTTC. Translating gives CASSLNLRGFGYTF. The chain uses TRBV5-6 and TRBJ1-2, with unresolved D. Per germline, CDR1 SGHDT and CDR2 YYEEEE. Trimming left V 2 bases short and J 7 bases short, with 15 bases between. This CDR3 is 14 amino acids long. Variable domain in full (rest from reference TRBV5-6 and TRBJ1-2): DAGVTQSPTHLIKTRGQQVTLRCSPKSGHDTVSWYQQALGQGPQFIFQYYEEEERQRGNFPDRFSGHQFPNYSSELNVNALLLGDSALYLCASSLNLRGFGYTFGSGTRLTVV.

The chain is built from TRBV15 and TRBJ1-3; 8 bases fit TRBD1. J lost 4 bases, V lost 6 bases, and 5 bases had no gene match. The CDR3 runs 14 residues. Per the germline V gene, CDR1 is LNHNV and CDR2 is YYDKDF (reference sequence). CDR3 loop: CATRLDRAGNTIYF. CDR3 nucleotides: TGTGCCACCAGACTGGACAGGGCCGGAAACACCATATATTTT.

The chain is built from TRBV7-6 and TRBJ2-2; 9 bases align to TRBD2. The germline CDR1 and CDR2 sequences are SGHVS and FNYEAQ. V was clipped by 11 bases and J by 6 bases; unmatched bases: 7. The CDR3 extends over 13 amino acids. CDR3 nucleotides: TGTGCCGGGGGAACTAGCGGGCCCGGGGAGCTGTTTTTT. It codes for CAGGTSGPGELFF.

This clone was seen once. V gene TRBV9 combines with J gene TRBJ2-3, with D maybe TRBD1 (5 bases). This CDR3 has 17 residues. Trimming left V 2 bases short and J 0 bases short, with 16 bases between. Germline CDR1 is SGDLS and CDR2 is YYNGEE. DNA for the CDR3: TGTGCCAGCAGCGTCTTTTCAGGGCCATCTAGCACAGATACGCAGTATTTT. Translated: CASSVFSGPSSTDTQYF.

The chain uses TRBV29-1 and TRBJ2-3; 10 positions match TRBD1. CDR3 length: 16 amino acids. Germline CDR1 is SQVTM and CDR2 is ANQGSEA. V shed 1 base and J 4 bases; nucleotides not matched to a gene: 8. CDR3 in amino acids: CSVEVSGTGAADTQYF. The CDR3 coding sequence is TGCAGCGTTGAAGTCTCCGGGACAGGGGCCGCAGATACGCAGTATTTT.

The chain has TRBV4-1 and TRBJ1-2, with 7 positions matching TRBD1. The germline CDR1 and CDR2 sequences are MGHRA and YSYEKL. J gave up 7 bases and V 0 bases, and 5 bases lay outside the gene matches. This CDR3 has 14 residues. The CDR3 nucleotides are TGCGCCAGCAGCCAAGAACAGGGGATGTCTGGCTACACCTTC. This encodes CASSQEQGMSGYTF.

This clone was found a few times. This sequence joins TRBV7-2 and TRBJ2-1, with TRBD2 identical over 10 bases. With V trimmed by 3 bases and J by 2 bases, 4 bases remained unmatched. Germline V gives CDR1 SGHTA, CDR2 FQGNSA. The CDR3 runs 16 residues. The CDR3: CASSFTGTSAYNEQFF. CDR3 DNA sequence: TGTGCCAGCAGCTTCACCGGGACTAGCGCCTACAATGAGCAGTTCTTC.

This clone was picked up a small number of times. The chain carries TRBV9 and TRBJ1-1, with D perhaps matching TRBD1 (6 bases). CDR3 length equals 13 residues. V lost 0 bases, J lost 4 bases, and 7 bases lay in between. CDR1 is SGDLS, CDR2 YYNGEE, per germline. The CDR3 DNA sequence: TGTGCCAGCAGCGTAGGGGACATCACTGAAGCTTTCTTT. Protein: CASSVGDITEAFF.

This clone was counted a few times. This chain uses TRBV29-1 with TRBJ1-2; D perhaps matches TRBD1 (6 bases). Germline CDR1 SQVTM, CDR2 ANQGSEA. V was clipped by 3 bases and J by 4 bases, with 15 bases between them. The CDR3 has 14 residues. The CDR3 is CSVEIGGALYGYTF. The CDR3 DNA follows: TGCAGCGTTGAGATCGGGGGGGCCCTCTATGGCTACACCTTC.

J is TRBJ2-2 and V is TRBV5-8; TRBD1 matches at 7 bases. Trimming at V came to 5 bases and at J to 4 bases, leaving 11 bases not matched to a gene. The CDR3 has 16 residues. Germline CDR1 is SGHTS and CDR2 is YDEGEE. The CDR3 coding sequence is TGTGCCAGCAGACTTCCGGGACAGAGAGGCACCGGGGAGCTGTTTTTT. Translation: CASRLPGQRGTGELFF.

This clone was found once. The CDR3: CASSLVWDRAQGGYGYTF. Written as DNA, the CDR3 is TGCGCCAGCAGCTTGGTATGGGACAGGGCTCAAGGCGGGTATGGCTACACCTTC. The V call is TRBV5-1, the J call TRBJ1-2; the match to TRBD1 covers 9 bases. CDR1 is SGHRS and CDR2 is YFSETQ in the germline V gene. V shed 0 bases, J shed 5 bases, and the junction held 14 bases outside the gene matches. The CDR3 totals 18 residues.

The chain joins TRBV5-4 to TRBJ2-3; a weak D match, TRBD1 (6 bases). The germline V and J ends were trimmed by 4 bases and 4 bases, with 19 bases remaining between them. This CDR3 has 16 residues. Looked up from germline, CDR1 is SGHNT and CDR2 is YYREEE (reference sequence). Written as DNA, the CDR3 is TGTGCCAGCAGCCCCGAAGGACAGTCCGTTTCAGATACGCAGTATTTT. Its translation: CASSPEGQSVSDTQYF.

The V call is TRBV11-3, the J call TRBJ2-7; TRBD2 matches at 8 bases. The J segment lost 4 bases and the V segment lost 3 bases, leaving 5 bases of the junction unmatched. This CDR3 is built from 14 residues. Germline V gene sequence: CDR1 SGHNT, CDR2 YENEEA. CDR3 in DNA: TGTGCCAGCAGCTTGGACCGGGAGGGATACGAGCAGTACTTC. Translated: CASSLDREGYEQYF.

The chain couples TRBV4-2 to TRBJ1-2; 7 positions agree with TRBD1. This CDR3 contains 16 residues. Trimming removed 1 base from V and 2 bases from J; junction bases left unmatched: 7. The V gene's germline CDR1 is LGHNA and CDR2 YNFKEQ. The CDR3 bases are TGTGCCAGCAGCCAAGCACATAACAGGGGCAACTATGGCTACACCTTC. Amino acid sequence: CASSQAHNRGNYGYTF.